A selection of T cell receptor beta chains follows, all from one sample in a study of CD8+ T cells in alopecia areata. Only in-frame clones appear in the TCRdb table, and some are missing; sequencing was by immunoSEQ multiplex PCR. The data hold about 210,000 clones, with 64% observed a single time. The sample in question was CD4+ T cells sorted from blood, obtained at week 4, from a patient treated with tofacitinib. These receptors all stem from a human donor with alopecia areata. The CDR3 runs from the conserved cysteine through the conserved F or W. D genes are given only for firm matches. Clone size is stated in some rows and not others, as once, few, many or a class when expanded.

clone_size	d_call	j_call	v_call	cdr3_aa	cdr3_nt
once	-	TRBJ2-7	TRBV5-1	CASSLAPGERYEQYF	TGCGCCAGCAGCTTGGCCCCAGGGGAAAGGTACGAGCAGTACTTC
-	TRBD1	TRBJ1-1	TRBV5-1	CASSLLTGTGAGGAFF	TGCGCCAGCAGCCTACTAACCGGGACAGGGGCTGGAGGAGCTTTCTTT
few	-	TRBJ1-5	TRBV5-6	CASSLRRYGNQPQHF	TGTGCCAGCAGCTTGAGGCGGTATGGCAATCAGCCCCAGCATTTT
once	-	TRBJ1-3	TRBV7-2	CASSLALEGNTIYF	TGTGCCAGCAGCTTAGCGCTTGAGGGAAACACCATATATTTT
few	TRBD2	TRBJ2-2	TRBV6-5	CASSRGGANGELFF	TGTGCCAGCAGCCGGGGGGGTGCGAACGGGGAGCTGTTTTTT
few	TRBD1	TRBJ2-2	TRBV4-1	CASSLRDRKGTGELFF	TGCGCCAGCAGCCTCCGGGACAGGAAGGGGACCGGGGAGCTGTTTTTT
-	-	TRBJ1-5	TRBV19	CASSGGRNQPQHF	TGTGCCAGTAGTGGGGGCCGTAATCAGCCCCAGCATTTT
-	TRBD1	TRBJ1-2	TRBV4-3	CASSPSKDRGSYGYTF	TGCGCCAGCAGCCCGTCAAAAGACAGGGGATCCTATGGCTACACCTTC
-	-	TRBJ1-1	TRBV30	CAGPGPVNTEAFF	TGTGCCGGCCCGGGACCGGTGAACACTGAAGCTTTCTTT
-	-	TRBJ2-6	TRBV5-1	CASSLAATIRPGANVLTF	TGCGCCAGCAGCTTGGCCGCAACCATCCGCCCTGGGGCCAACGTCCTGACTTTC
few	-	TRBJ1-5	TRBV6-1	CASSPGTGPQHF	TGTGCCAGCAGTCCCGGTACCGGGCCCCAGCATTTT
-	-	TRBJ2-6	TRBV19	CASSPRQGHSGANVLTF	TGTGCCAGTAGTCCCCGCCAGGGGCACTCTGGGGCCAACGTCCTGACTTTC
-	-	TRBJ2-5	TRBV18	CASSPVSEETQYF	TGTGCCAGCTCACCTGTAAGCGAAGAGACCCAGTACTTC
few	-	TRBJ1-2	TRBV4-1	CASSQDGGGGYTF	TGCGCCAGCAGCCAAGATGGGGGGGGTGGCTACACCTTC
few	-	TRBJ1-6	TRBV10-2	CASSEPSSPLHF	TGCGCCAGCAGTGAGCCGAGTTCACCCCTCCACTTT
-	TRBD2	TRBJ2-7	TRBV9	CASSATGGLSYEQYF	TGTGCCAGCAGCGCGACGGGGGGTCTCTCCTACGAGCAGTACTTC
few	-	TRBJ2-2	TRBV30	CAWKRGENTGELFF	TGTGCCTGGAAGAGGGGGGAGAACACCGGGGAGCTGTTTTTT
-	-	TRBJ2-5	TRBV30	CAWRVNSQETQYF	TGTGCCTGGAGAGTGAACAGCCAAGAGACCCAGTACTTC
-	TRBD2	TRBJ2-5	TRBV13	CASSFLAGNTQETQYF	TGTGCCAGCAGCTTCCTAGCGGGGAACACACAAGAGACCCAGTACTTC
few	TRBD2	TRBJ2-2	TRBV5-1	CASSLSLAGGPNTGELFF	TGCGCCAGCAGCTTGAGCCTAGCGGGGGGGCCGAACACCGGGGAGCTGTTTTTT
-	-	TRBJ1-1	TRBV4-1	CASSQDRFSGLNTEAFF	TGCGCCAGCAGCCAAGATAGATTTTCGGGCCTGAACACTGAAGCTTTCTTT
-	-	TRBJ1-6	TRBV7-9	CASSLVGRGLNSPLHF	TGTGCCAGCAGCTTGGTTGGCAGGGGCTTAAATTCACCCCTCCACTTT
-	-	TRBJ1-6	TRBV2	CASTLGRLNNSPLHF	TGTGCCAGCACTCTTGGACGGCTGAATAATTCACCCCTCCACTTT
-	-	TRBJ2-7	TRBV5-6	CASSPTGGPGEQYF	TGTGCCAGCAGTCCCACCGGGGGGCCCGGCGAGCAGTACTTC
few	-	TRBJ2-1	TRBV7-2	CASSLGMRDEQFF	TGTGCCAGCAGCTTAGGTATGAGGGATGAGCAGTTCTTC
-	-	TRBJ2-3	TRBV5-1	CASSEEGTDTQYF	TGCGCCAGCAGCGAGGAGGGAACCGATACGCAGTATTTT
-	-	TRBJ1-1	TRBV7-8	CASIRWGIMNTEAFF	TGTGCCAGCATTAGGTGGGGAATTATGAACACTGAAGCTTTCTTT
-	-	TRBJ2-1	TRBV29-1	CSVGHGNEQFF	TGCAGCGTCGGGCACGGGAATGAGCAGTTCTTC
few	TRBD1	TRBJ1-5	TRBV11-2	CASSLDGQGGQPQHF	TGTGCCAGCAGCTTAGATGGACAGGGCGGGCAGCCCCAGCATTTT
-	-	TRBJ1-1	TRBV18	CASSFDRNTEAFF	TGTGCCAGCTCGTTTGACAGAAACACTGAAGCTTTCTTT
-	-	TRBJ1-1	TRBV7-9	CASSLAEGKNRAFF	TGTGCCAGCAGCTTAGCTGAGGGGAAGAATCGAGCTTTCTTT